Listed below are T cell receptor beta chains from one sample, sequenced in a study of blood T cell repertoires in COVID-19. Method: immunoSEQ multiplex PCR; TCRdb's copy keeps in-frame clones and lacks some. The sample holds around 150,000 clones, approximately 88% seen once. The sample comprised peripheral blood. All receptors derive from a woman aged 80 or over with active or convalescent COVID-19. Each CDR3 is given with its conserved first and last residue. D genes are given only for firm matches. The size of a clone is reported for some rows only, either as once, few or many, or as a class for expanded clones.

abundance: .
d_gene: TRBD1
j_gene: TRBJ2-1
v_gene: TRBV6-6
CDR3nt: TGTGCCAGCAGTTACGGCAACAGGGGCGGCGAGCAGTTCTTC
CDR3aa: CASSYGNRGGEQFF

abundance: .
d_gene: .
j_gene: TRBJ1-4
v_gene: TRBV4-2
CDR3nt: TGTGCCAGCAGCCAACTCCGGGAAGCAACTAATGAAAAACTGTTTTTT
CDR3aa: CASSQLREATNEKLFF

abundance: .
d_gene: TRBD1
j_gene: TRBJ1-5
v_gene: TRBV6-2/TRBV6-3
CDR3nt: TGTGCCAGCACCCCCGCAGGGGGCGTACAGCCCCAGCATTTT
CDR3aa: CASTPAGGVQPQHF

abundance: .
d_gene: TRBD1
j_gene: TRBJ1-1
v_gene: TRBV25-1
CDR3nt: TGTGCCAGCAGTGTTTCCGGGACAGGGAAAGATGAAGCTTTCTTT
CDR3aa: CASSVSGTGKDEAFF

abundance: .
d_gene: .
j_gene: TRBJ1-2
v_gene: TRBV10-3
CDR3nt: TGTGCCATCAGTGAGTCCCCCGGGGGCTACACCTTC
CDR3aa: CAISESPGGYTF

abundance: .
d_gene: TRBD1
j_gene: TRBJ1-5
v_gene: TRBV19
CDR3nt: TGTGCCAGTAGTCGAGGACAGGGGAACAATCAGCCCCAGCATTTT
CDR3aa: CASSRGQGNNQPQHF

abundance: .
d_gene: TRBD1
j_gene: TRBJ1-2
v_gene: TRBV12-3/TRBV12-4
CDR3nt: TGTGCCAGCAGACCGGACAGGGGCTATGGCTACACCTTC
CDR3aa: CASRPDRGYGYTF

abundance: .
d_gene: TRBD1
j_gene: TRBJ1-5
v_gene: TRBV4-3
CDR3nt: TGCGCCAGCAGCCAAGCACAGGGGGTGGGTGGCAATCAGCCCCAGCATTTT
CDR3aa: CASSQAQGVGGNQPQHF

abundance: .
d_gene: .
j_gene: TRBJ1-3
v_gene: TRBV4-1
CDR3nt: TGCGCCAGCAGCCAAGGCCCGACAGACTCTGGAAACACCATATATTTT
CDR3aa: CASSQGPTDSGNTIYF

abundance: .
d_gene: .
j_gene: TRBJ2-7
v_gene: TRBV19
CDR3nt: TGTGCCAGTAGTACACCCGGGACTCTCCGGCCCTACGAGCAGTACTTC
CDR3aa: CASSTPGTLRPYEQYF

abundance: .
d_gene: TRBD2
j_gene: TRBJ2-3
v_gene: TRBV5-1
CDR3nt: TGCGCCAGCTCACCGGGGGGGACAGATACGCAGTATTTT
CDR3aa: CASSPGGTDTQYF

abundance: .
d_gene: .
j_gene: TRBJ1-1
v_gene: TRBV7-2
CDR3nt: TGTGCCAGCAGCTTAGGGCAGGGGAATTTGAACACTGAAGCTTTCTTT
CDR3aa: CASSLGQGNLNTEAFF

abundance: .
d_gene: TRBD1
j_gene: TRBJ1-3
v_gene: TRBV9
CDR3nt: TGTGCCAGCAGCGCGACCGGGACAGGGGTGTCTGGAAACACCATATATTTT
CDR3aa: CASSATGTGVSGNTIYF

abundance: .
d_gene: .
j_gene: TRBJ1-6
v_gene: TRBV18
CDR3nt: TGTGCCAGCTCACCGGAGAATGGAAATTCACCCCTCCACTTT
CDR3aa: CASSPENGNSPLHF

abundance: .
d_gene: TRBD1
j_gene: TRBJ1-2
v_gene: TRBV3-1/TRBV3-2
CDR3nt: TGTGCCAGCAGCCAAGATGATCGGGGACAGGGAAAAGTCTATGGCTACACCTTC
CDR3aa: CASSQDDRGQGKVYGYTF

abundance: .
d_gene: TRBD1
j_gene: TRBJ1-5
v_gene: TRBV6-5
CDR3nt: TGTGCCAGCAGACCGGACAGGCAAAGCAATCAGCCCCAGCATTTT
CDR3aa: CASRPDRQSNQPQHF

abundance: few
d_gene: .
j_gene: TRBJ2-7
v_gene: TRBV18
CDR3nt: TGTGCCAGCTCCCCCCGCAAGGACAACCTCCCCTACGAGCAGTACTTC
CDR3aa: CASSPRKDNLPYEQYF

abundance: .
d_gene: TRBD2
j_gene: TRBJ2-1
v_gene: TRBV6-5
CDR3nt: TGTGCCAGCAGTTACTACGGGACTAGCGGGACTAATGAGCAGTTCTTC
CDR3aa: CASSYYGTSGTNEQFF

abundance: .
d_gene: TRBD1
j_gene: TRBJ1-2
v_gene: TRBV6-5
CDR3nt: TGTGCCAGCAGCCTACAGGGGGCAGATGGCTACACCTTC
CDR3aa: CASSLQGADGYTF

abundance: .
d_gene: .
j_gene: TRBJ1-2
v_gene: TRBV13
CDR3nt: TGTGCCAGCAGCTTAGAAGTCAGTCCCACTACTGGCTACACCTTC
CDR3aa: CASSLEVSPTTGYTF

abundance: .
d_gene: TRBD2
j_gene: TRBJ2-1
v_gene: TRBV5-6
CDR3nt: TGTGCCAGCAGCTTGGTTGGCGGGGGGGCCAATGAGCAGTTCTTC
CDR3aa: CASSLVGGGANEQFF

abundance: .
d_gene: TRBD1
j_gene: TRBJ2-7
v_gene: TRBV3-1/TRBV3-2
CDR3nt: TGTGCCAGCAGCGGCAGGGGGCGATTCGGTTCCTACGAGCAGTACTTC
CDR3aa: CASSGRGRFGSYEQYF

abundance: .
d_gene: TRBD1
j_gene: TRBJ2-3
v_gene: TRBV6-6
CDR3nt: TGTGCCAGCAGGTCGACAGGGAACACAGATACGCAGTATTTT
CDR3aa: CASRSTGNTDTQYF

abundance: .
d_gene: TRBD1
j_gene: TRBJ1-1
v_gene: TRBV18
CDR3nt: TGTGCCAGCTCACCGACAGGGGTGGGCACTGAAGCTTTCTTT
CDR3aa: CASSPTGVGTEAFF

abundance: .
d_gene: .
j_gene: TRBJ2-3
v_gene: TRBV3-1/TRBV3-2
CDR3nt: TGTGCCTCCAGGAGGGGCCTCGATGAAGATACGCAGTATTTT
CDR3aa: CASRRGLDEDTQYF

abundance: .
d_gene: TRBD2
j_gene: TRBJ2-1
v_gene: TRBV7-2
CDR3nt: TGTGCCAGCAGTTATAGCGGGGCGTCTTACAATGAGCAGTTCTTC
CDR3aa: CASSYSGASYNEQFF

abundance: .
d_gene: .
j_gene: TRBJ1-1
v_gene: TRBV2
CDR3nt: TGTGCCAGCAGTTCGGTTCGGAACACTGAAGCTTTCTTT
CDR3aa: CASSSVRNTEAFF

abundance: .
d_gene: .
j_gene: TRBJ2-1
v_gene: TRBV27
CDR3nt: TGTGCCAGCAGGACAGTCTACAATGAGCAGTTCTTC
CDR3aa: CASRTVYNEQFF

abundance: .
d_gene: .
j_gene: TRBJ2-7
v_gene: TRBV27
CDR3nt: TGTGCCAGCAAGGCCTTGGACAGCGACTCCTACGAGCAGTACTTC
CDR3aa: CASKALDSDSYEQYF

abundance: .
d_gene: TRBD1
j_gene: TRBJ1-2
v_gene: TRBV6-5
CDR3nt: TGTGCCAGCAGTACCCCCGCAGGGGGTAACTATGGCTACACCTTC
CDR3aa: CASSTPAGGNYGYTF

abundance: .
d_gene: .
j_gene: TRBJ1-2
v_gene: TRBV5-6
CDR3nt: TGTGCCAGCAGCTTGTTTGGCCCCGGCATGGAGGGCTACACCTTC
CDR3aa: CASSLFGPGMEGYTF

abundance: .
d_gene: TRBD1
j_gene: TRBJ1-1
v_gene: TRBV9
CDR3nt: TGTGCCAGCAGCGCGGTGACAGGGTCCTCTGAAGCTTTCTTT
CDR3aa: CASSAVTGSSEAFF

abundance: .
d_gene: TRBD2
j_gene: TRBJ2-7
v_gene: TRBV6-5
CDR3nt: TGTGCCAGCAGAGCCTTGGGGGGGTGGTACGAGCAGTACTTC
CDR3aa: CASRALGGWYEQYF

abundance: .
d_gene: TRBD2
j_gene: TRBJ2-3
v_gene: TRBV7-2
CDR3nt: TGTGCCAGCAGCTTTAGCGGGGGGATTAGCACAGATACGCAGTATTTT
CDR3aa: CASSFSGGISTDTQYF

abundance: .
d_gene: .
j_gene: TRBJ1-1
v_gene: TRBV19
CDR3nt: TGTGCCAGTAGCCCCCGAGGATCTCGATACACTGAAGCTTTCTTT
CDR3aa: CASSPRGSRYTEAFF

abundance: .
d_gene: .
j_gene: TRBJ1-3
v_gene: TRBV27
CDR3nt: TGTGCCAGCAGTTACAGCTCTGGAAACACCATATATTTT
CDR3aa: CASSYSSGNTIYF

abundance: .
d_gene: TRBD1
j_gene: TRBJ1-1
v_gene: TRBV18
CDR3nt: TGTGCCAGCTCACCCGGGACAGGGAACACTGAAGCTTTCTTT
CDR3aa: CASSPGTGNTEAFF

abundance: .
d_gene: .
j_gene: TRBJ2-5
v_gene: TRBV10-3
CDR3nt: TGTGCCACATCCATCGACAGCCAGAAAGAGACCCAGTACTTC
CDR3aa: CATSIDSQKETQYF

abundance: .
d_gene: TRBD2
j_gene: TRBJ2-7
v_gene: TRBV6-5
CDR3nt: TGTGCCAGCAGTACGACTAGCGGGGGGTCCTACGAGCAGTACTTC
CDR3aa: CASSTTSGGSYEQYF

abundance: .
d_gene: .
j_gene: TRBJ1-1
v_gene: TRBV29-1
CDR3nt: TGCAGCGTTGATGGGGGGGAGGGCACTGAAGCTTTCTTT
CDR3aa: CSVDGGEGTEAFF

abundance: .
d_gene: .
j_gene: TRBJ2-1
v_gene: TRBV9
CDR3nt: TGTGCCAGCAGCGTAGTTCCATCAGCCTACAATGAGCAGTTCTTC
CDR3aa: CASSVVPSAYNEQFF

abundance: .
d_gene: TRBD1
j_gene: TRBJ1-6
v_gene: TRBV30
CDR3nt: TGTGCCTGGAGTGTAAAAACAGGGGTGAATTCACCCCTCCACTTT
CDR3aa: CAWSVKTGVNSPLHF

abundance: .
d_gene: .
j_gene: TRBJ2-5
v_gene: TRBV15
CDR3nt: TGTGCCACCAGCTCCCAGTCCGCCCGGGGAGAGACCCAGTACTTC
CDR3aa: CATSSQSARGETQYF

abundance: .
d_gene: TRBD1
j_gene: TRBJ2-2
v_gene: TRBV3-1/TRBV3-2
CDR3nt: TGTGCCAGCAGCCCAGGCCGATACAGGGGGGTCGCCGGGGAGCTGTTTTTT
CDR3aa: CASSPGRYRGVAGELFF

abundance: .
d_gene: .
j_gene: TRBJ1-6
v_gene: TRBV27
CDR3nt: TGTGCCAGTGGGACGACAGGCATTTATTCACCCCTCCACTTT
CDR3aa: CASGTTGIYSPLHF